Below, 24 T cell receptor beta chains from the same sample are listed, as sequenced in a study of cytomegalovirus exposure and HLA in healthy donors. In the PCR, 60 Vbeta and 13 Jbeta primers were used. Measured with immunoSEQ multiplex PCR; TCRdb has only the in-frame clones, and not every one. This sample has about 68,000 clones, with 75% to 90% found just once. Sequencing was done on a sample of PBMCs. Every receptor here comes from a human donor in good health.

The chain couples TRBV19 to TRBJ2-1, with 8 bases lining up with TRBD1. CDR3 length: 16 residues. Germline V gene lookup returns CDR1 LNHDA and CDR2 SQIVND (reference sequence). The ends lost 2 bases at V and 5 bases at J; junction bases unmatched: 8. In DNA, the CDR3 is TGTGCCAGTAGTATATTCACCGGGACAGGCGACAATGAGCAGTTCTTC. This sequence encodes CASSIFTGTGDNEQFF.

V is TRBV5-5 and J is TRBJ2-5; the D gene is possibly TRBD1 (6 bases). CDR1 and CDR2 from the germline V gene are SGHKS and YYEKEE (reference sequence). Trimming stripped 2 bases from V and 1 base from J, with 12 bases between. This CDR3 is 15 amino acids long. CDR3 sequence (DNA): TGTGCCAGCAGCTTCGGGACAAGCCGCCAAGAGACCCAGTACTTC. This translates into CASSFGTSRQETQYF.

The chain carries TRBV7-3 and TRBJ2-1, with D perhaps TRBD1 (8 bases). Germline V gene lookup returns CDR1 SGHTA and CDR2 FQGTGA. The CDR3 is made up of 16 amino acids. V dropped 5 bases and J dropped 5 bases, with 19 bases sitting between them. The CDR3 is CASSHTGGGIDNEQFF. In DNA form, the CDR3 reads TGTGCCAGCAGCCACACAGGGGGGGGCATCGACAATGAGCAGTTCTTC.

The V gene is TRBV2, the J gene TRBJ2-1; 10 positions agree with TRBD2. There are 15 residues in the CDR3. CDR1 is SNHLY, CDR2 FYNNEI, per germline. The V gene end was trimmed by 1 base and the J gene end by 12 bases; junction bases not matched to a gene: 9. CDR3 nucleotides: TGTGCCAGCAGTGAAGAAGCGGGGGGGCGGGACGGGCAGTTCTTC. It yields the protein CASSEEAGGRDGQFF.

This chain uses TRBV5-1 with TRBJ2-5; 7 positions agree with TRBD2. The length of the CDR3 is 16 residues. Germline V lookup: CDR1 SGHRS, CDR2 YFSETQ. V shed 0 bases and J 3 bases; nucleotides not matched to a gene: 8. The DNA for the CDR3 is TGCGCCAGCAGCTTGGGGTCAGGGAGGGCCAAAGAGACCCAGTACTTC. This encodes CASSLGSGRAKETQYF.

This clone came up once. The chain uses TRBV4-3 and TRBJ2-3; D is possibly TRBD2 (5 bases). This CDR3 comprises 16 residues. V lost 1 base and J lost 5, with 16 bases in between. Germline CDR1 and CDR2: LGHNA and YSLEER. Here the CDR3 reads CASSQGPVPGRDTQYF. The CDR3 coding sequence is TGCGCCAGCAGCCAAGGCCCCGTACCGGGGAGAGATACGCAGTATTTT.

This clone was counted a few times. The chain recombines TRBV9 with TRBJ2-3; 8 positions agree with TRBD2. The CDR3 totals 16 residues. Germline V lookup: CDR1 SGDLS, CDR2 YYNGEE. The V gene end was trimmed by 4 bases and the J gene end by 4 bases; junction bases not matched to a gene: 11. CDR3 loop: CASSSRGGEVADTQYF. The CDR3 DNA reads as TGTGCCAGCAGCTCCCGGGGGGGGGAAGTGGCAGATACGCAGTATTTT.

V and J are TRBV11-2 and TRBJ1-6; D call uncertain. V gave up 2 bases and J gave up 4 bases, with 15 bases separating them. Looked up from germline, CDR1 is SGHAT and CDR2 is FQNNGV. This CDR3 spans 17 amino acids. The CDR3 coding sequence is TGTGCCAGCAGCTTAATGGAGGGATCTTATTATAATTCACCCCTCCACTTT. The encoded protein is CASSLMEGSYYNSPLHF.

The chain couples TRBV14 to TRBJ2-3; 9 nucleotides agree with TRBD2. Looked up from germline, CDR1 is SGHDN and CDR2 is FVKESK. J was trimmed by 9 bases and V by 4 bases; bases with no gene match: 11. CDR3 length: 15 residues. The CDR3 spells CASSRAGLAIGTQYF. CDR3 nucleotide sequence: TGTGCCAGCAGCCGAGCAGGACTAGCGATCGGCACGCAGTATTTT.

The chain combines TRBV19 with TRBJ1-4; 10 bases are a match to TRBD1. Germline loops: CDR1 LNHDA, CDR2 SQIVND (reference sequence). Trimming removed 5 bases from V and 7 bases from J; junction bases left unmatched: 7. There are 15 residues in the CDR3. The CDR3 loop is CASSRLGQGLEKLFF. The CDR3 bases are TGTGCCAGTAGTCGACTGGGACAGGGGCTTGAAAAACTGTTTTTT.

Here the CDR3 reads CASSSGQGVPYEQYF. DNA for the CDR3: TGTGCCAGCAGCTCAGGACAGGGAGTACCCTACGAGCAGTACTTC. This sequence joins TRBV11-2 and TRBJ2-7, with TRBD1 matching over 8 bases. Per germline, CDR1 SGHAT and CDR2 FQNNGV. The junction had 7 bases not matched to a gene; V was cut back by 4 bases and J by 2 bases. The CDR3 totals 15 residues.

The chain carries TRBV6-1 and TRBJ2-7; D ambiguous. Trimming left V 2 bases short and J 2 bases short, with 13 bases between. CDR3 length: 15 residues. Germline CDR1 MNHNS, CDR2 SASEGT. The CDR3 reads CASSENLARTYEQYF. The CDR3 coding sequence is TGTGCCAGCAGTGAAAACTTAGCAAGAACCTACGAGCAGTACTTC.

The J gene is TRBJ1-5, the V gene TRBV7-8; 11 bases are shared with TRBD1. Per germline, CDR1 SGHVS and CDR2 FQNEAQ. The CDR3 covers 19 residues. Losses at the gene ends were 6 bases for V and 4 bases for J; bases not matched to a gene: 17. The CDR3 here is CASSFRDRGTPSVNQPQHF. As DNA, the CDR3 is TGTGCCAGCAGTTTTCGGGACAGGGGGACTCCCTCGGTGAATCAGCCCCAGCATTTT.

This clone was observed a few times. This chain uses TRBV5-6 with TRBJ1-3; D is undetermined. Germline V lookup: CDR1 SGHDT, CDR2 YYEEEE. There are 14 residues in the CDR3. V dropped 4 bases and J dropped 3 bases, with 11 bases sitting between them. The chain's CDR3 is CASSPQRIGNTIYF. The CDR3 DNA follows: TGTGCCAGCAGCCCGCAGCGAATTGGAAACACCATATATTTT.

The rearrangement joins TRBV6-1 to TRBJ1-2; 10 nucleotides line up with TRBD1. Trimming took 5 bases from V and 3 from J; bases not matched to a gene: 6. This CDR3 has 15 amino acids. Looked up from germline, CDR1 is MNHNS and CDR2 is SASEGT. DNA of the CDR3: TGTGCCAGCAGTCAACGGACAGGGGGAGACTATGGCTACACCTTC. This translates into CASSQRTGGDYGYTF.

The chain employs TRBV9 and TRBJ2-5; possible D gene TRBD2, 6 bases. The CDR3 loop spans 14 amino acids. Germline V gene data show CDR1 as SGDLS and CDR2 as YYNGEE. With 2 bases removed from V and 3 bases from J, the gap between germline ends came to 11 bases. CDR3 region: CASSVSGVEETQYF. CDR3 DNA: TGTGCCAGCAGCGTTTCGGGGGTTGAAGAGACCCAGTACTTC.

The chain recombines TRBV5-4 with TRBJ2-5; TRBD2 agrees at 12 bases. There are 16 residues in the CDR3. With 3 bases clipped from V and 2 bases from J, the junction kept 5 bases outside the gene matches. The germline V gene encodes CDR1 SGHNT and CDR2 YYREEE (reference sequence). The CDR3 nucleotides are TGTGCCAGCAGCTCAGGACTAGCGGGGCAACAAGAGACCCAGTACTTC. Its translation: CASSSGLAGQQETQYF.

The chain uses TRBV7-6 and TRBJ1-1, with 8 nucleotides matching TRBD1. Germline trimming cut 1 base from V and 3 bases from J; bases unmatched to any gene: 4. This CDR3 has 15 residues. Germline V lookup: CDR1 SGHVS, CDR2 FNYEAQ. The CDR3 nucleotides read TGTGCCAGCAGCTTAGTTCAGGGGGCCGACACTGAAGCTTTCTTT. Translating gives CASSLVQGADTEAFF.

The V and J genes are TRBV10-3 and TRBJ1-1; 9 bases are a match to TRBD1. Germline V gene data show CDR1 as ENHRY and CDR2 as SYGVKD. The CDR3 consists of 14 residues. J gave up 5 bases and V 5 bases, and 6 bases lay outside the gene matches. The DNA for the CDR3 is TGTGCCATCAGTTGGAGGACAGGGGAAACTGAAGCTTTCTTT. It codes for CAISWRTGETEAFF.

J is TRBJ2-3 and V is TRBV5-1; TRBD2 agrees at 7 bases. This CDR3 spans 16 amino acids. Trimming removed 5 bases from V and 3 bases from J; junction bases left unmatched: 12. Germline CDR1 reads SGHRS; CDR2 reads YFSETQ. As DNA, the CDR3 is TGCGCCAGCAGAATCCCCGCTAGCGGTATTACAGATACGCAGTATTTT. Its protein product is CASRIPASGITDTQYF.

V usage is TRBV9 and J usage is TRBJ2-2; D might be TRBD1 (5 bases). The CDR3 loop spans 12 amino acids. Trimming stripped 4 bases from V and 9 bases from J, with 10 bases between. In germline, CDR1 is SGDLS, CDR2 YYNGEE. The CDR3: CASSTQGWELFF. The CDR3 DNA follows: TGTGCCAGCAGCACTCAGGGATGGGAGCTGTTTTTT.

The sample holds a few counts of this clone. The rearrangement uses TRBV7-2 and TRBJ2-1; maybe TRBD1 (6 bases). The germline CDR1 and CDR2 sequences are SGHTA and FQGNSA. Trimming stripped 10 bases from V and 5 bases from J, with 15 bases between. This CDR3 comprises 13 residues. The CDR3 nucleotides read TGTGCCACCAAACTCGGACAGAACAATGAGCAGTTCTTC. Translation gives CATKLGQNNEQFF. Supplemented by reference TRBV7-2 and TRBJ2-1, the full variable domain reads GAGVSQSPSNKVTEKGKDVELRCDPISGHTALYWYRQSLGQGLEFLIYFQGNSAPDKSGLPSDRFSAERTGGSVSTLTIQRTQQEDSAVYLCATKLGQNNEQFFGPGTRLTVL.

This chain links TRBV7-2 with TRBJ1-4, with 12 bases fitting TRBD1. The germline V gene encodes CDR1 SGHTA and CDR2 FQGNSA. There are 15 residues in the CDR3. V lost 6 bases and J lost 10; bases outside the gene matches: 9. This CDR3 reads CASRFTGTGGRKLFF. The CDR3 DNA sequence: TGTGCCAGCAGATTCACCGGGACAGGGGGCAGAAAACTGTTTTTT.

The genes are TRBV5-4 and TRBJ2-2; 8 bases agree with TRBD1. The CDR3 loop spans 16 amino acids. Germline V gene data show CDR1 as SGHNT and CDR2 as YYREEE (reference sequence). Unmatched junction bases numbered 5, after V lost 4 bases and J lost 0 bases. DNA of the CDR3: TGTGCCAGCAGCCGGGACAGGTTCGCGAACACCGGGGAGCTGTTTTTT. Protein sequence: CASSRDRFANTGELFF.